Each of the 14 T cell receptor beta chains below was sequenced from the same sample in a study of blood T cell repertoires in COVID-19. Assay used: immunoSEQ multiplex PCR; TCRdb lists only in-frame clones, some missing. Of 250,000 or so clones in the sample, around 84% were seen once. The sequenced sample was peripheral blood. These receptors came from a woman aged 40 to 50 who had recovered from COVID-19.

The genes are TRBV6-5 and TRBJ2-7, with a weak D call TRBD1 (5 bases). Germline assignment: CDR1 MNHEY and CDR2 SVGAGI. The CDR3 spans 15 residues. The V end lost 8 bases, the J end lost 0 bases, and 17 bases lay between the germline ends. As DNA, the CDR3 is TGTGCCAGCTTCCCCCAATACAGGAGCTCCTACGAGCAGTACTTC. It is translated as CASFPQYRSSYEQYF.

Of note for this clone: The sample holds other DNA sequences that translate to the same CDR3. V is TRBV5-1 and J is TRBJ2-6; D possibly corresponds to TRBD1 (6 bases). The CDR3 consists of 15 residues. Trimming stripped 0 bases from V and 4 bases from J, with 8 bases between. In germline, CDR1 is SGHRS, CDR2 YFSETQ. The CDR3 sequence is CASSLEGVGANVLTF. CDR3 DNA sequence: TGCGCCAGCAGCTTGGAGGGGGTCGGGGCCAACGTCCTGACTTTC.

Written as DNA, the CDR3 is TGTGCCAGCAGCCCTAGCCTGATGTGGGTATCAGAAGAGACCCAGTACTTC. Translation gives CASSPSLMWVSEETQYF. This chain uses TRBV11-2 with TRBJ2-5, with a possible D match to TRBD2 (5 bases). Germline assignment: CDR1 SGHAT and CDR2 FQNNGV. Between the trimmed V and J ends, which lost 5 bases and 3 bases, there was a span of 22 bases. The CDR3 loop spans 17 amino acids.

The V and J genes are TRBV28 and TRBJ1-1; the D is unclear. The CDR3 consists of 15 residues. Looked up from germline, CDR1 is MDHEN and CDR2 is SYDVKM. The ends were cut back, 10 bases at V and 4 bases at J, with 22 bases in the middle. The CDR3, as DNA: TGTGCCACCCGCCGGGGTGCCTCGCCAAGCACTGAAGCTTTCTTT. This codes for CATRRGASPSTEAFF.

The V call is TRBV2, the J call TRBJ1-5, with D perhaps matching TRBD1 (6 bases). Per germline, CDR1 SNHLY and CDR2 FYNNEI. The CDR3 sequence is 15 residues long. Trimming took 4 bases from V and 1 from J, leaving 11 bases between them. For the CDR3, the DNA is TGTGCCAGCAGTGTACAGGGTTTCAGCAATCAGCCCCAGCATTTT. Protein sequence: CASSVQGFSNQPQHF. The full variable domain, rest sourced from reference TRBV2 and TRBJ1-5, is EPEVTQTPSHQVTQMGQEVILRCVPISNHLYFYWYRQILGQKVEFLVSFYNNEISEKSEIFDDQFSVERPDGSNFTLKIRSTKLEDSAMYFCASSVQGFSNQPQHFGDGTRLSIL.

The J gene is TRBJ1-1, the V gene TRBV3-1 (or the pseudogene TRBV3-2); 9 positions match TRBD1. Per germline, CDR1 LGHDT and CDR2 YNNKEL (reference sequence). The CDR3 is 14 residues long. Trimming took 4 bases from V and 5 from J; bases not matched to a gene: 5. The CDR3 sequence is CASSPDRGGTEAFF. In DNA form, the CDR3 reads TGTGCCAGCAGCCCGGACAGGGGAGGAACTGAAGCTTTCTTT.

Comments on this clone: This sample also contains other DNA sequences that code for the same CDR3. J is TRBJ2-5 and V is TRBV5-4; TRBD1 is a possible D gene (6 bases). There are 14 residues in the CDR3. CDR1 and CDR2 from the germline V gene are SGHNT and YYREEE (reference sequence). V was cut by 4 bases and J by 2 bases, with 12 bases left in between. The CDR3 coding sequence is TGTGCCAGCAGCGGGAGAACAGGGCAAGAGACCCAGTACTTC. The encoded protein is CASSGRTGQETQYF.

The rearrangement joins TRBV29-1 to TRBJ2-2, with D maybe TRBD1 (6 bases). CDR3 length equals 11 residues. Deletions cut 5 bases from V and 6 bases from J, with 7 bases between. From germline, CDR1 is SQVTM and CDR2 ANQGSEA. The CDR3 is CSVTGPGELFF. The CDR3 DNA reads TGCAGCGTTACAGGGCCCGGGGAGCTGTTTTTT.

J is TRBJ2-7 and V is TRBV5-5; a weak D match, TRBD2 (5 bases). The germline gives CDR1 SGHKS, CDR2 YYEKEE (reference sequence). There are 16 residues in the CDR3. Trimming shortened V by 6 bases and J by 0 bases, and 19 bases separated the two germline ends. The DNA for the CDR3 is TGTGCCAGCACCCTTCCAGGAGGTCCCAGCTCCTACGAGCAGTACTTC. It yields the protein CASTLPGGPSSYEQYF.

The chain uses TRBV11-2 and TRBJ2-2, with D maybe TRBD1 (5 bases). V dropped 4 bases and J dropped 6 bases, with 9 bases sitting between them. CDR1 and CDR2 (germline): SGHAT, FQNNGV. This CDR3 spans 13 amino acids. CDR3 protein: CASSSQGPGELFF. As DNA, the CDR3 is TGTGCCAGCAGCTCGCAGGGCCCCGGGGAGCTGTTTTTT.

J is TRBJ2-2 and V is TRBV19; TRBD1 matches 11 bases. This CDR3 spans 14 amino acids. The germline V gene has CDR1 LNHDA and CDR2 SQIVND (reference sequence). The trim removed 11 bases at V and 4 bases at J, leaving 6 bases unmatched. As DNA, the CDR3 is TGTGCCTCCTGGACAGGGGGCATCACCGGGGAGCTGTTTTTT. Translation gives CASWTGGITGELFF.

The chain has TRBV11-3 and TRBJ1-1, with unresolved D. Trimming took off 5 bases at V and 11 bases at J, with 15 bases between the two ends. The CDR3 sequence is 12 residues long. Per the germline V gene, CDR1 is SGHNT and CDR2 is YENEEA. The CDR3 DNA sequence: TGTGCCAGCAGCCCCGACGGGGTCTCGGCTTTCTTT. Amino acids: CASSPDGVSAFF.

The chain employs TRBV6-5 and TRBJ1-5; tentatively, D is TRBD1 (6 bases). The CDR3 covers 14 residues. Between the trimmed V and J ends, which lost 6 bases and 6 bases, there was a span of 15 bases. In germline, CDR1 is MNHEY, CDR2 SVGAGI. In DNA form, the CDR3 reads TGTGCCAGCAGCCGAACGCAGGGGAGTCAGCCCCAGCATTTT. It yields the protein CASSRTQGSQPQHF.

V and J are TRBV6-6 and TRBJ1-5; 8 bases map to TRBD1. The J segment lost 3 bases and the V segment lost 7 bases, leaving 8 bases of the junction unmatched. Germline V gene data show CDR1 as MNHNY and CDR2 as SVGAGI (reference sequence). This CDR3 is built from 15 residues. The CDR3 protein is CASTQDRAYNQPQHF. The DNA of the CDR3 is TGTGCCAGCACCCAGGACAGGGCTTACAATCAGCCCCAGCATTTT.